Listed here is a single T cell receptor (beta chain). The data derive from a study of blood T cell repertoires in COVID-19. About the research overall: There were acute and convalescent COVID-19 samples, and they came from the United States, Italy and Spain. T cells, B-cell-depleted T cells, or PBMCs supplied cDNA or gDNA.

Original processing methods: Reference gene primer amplification gave estimated nucleated cell counts. Method: immunoSEQ multiplex PCR; TCRdb's copy keeps in-frame clones and lacks some. That table gives V, J and clone size, and the DNA gave D and trimming. The repertoire includes approximately 240,000 clones, 65% to 90% of them detected once, and 4.5% to 6% sits in the top ten. Input material: peripheral blood. The receptor comes from a woman at least 80 years old with active or convalescent COVID-19.

CDR3 coding DNA: TGTGCCAGCAGCTCCGGGGGAATTAGAAATTCACCCCTCCACTTT. Amino acids: CASSSGGIRNSPLHF. The chain joins TRBV7-8 to TRBJ1-6; D might be TRBD1 (5 bases). Trimming removed 4 bases from V and 7 bases from J, with 14 bases in between. CDR1 is SGHVS and CDR2 is FQNEAQ in the germline V gene. The CDR3 consists of 15 residues.